Shown below are 32 T cell receptor beta chains from a single sample sequenced in a study of chronic HIV infection and antiretroviral therapy. TCRdb independently ran MiXCR on the 5' RACE reads; one entry per CDR3 protein. Among tens of thousands of distinct CDR3 sequences, around 8.6% were seen once, and the ten largest hold 2% to 2.5%. The sample comprised peripheral blood. All receptors come from an adult who had HIV and had not received antiretroviral therapy, or was an uninfected healthy control (not recorded which).

The chain couples TRBV20-1 to TRBJ2-7; the match to TRBD2 covers 7 bases. Germline V lookup: CDR1 DFQATT, CDR2 SNEGSKA (reference sequence). The J segment lost 4 bases and the V segment lost 5 bases, leaving 11 bases of the junction unmatched. There are 14 residues in the CDR3. The CDR3 DNA reads TGCAGTGCTGCAGGGAGGGAGGGCCCGTACGAGCAGTACTTC. Protein: CSAAGREGPYEQYF.

This clonotype has only a few counts. The DNA of the CDR3 is TGTGCCACCAGCAACCTTCCTACTAGCGGGAGAACATATGAGCAGTTCTTC. It specifies CATSNLPTSGRTYEQFF. This chain links TRBV15 with TRBJ2-1, with 11 nucleotides matching TRBD2. There are 17 residues in the CDR3. Germline lookup yields CDR1 LNHNV and CDR2 YYDKDF (reference sequence). Trimming removed 4 bases from V and 8 bases from J; junction bases left unmatched: 13.

This clonotype was counted ten times or more. V is TRBV7-2 and J is TRBJ2-1, with D possibly being TRBD1 (5 bases). The CDR3 extends over 13 amino acids. Trimming stripped 5 bases from V and 4 bases from J, with 9 bases between. Germline lookup yields CDR1 SGHTA and CDR2 FQGNSA. The CDR3 DNA reads TGTGCCAGCAGCCCGCAGGGATACAATGAGCAGTTCTTC. It specifies CASSPQGYNEQFF.

For this clonotype: A clone one base away is much larger, so this may be a read error. This chain connects TRBV4-3 to TRBJ1-1; D remains unclear. V was pared by 7 bases and J by 6 bases, with 12 bases between. CDR1 LGHNA and CDR2 YSLEER come from the germline V gene. The CDR3 spans 12 residues. The CDR3 sequence is CASNPGGAEAFF. In nucleotides, the CDR3 is TGCGCCAGCAACCCAGGCGGGGCTGAAGCTTTCTTT.

The rearrangement links TRBV25-1 to TRBJ2-7; the D gene is possibly TRBD1 (6 bases). Germline CDR1 MGHDK, CDR2 SYGVNS. CDR3 length: 14 amino acids. Trimming left V 8 bases short and J 2 bases short, with 16 bases between. CDR3 DNA: TGTGCCAGCCTTACGGACAGTTTACCCTACGAGCAGTACTTC. Residues: CASLTDSLPYEQYF.

V and J are TRBV28 and TRBJ2-3; D unresolved. This CDR3 region has 13 residues. The germline V and J ends were trimmed by 3 bases and 2 bases, with 6 bases remaining between them. Germline V lookup: CDR1 MDHEN, CDR2 SYDVKM. The CDR3 DNA is TGTGCCAGCAGTTTCAGAGTCACAGATACGCAGTATTTT. Protein sequence: CASSFRVTDTQYF.

The rearrangement links TRBV29-1 to TRBJ1-1; D remains unclear. The CDR3 loop spans 14 amino acids. Germline lookup yields CDR1 SQVTM and CDR2 ANQGSEA. V lost 4 bases, J lost 3 bases, and 15 bases lay in between. The CDR3 DNA sequence: TGCAGCGTTGTTTTACTAGGGAAACACACTGAAGCTTTCTTT. This codes for CSVVLLGKHTEAFF.

This clonotype was observed many times. The V call is TRBV20-1, the J call TRBJ2-3, with a tentative D call TRBD2 (5 bases). This CDR3 spans 15 amino acids. Trimming shortened V by 0 bases and J by 2 bases, and 12 bases separated the two germline ends. Germline CDR1 is DFQATT and CDR2 is SNEGSKA (reference sequence). CDR3 nucleotide sequence: TGCAGTGCTAGAGATCCCAGCGGCTCCACAGATACGCAGTATTTT. Translated, it gives CSARDPSGSTDTQYF.

At least ten counts were recorded for this clonotype. The chain carries TRBV7-2 and TRBJ2-1, with 14 nucleotides matching TRBD2. J gave up 7 bases and V 5 bases, and 10 bases lay outside the gene matches. In germline, CDR1 is SGHTA, CDR2 FQGNSA. CDR3 size: 17 residues. The chain's CDR3 is CASSTGLAGGRWNEQFF. Written as DNA, the CDR3 is TGTGCCAGCAGCACAGGACTAGCGGGGGGACGGTGGAATGAGCAGTTCTTC.

The chain employs TRBV7-9 and TRBJ1-4, with D unclear. Germline CDR1 is SEHNR and CDR2 is FQNEAQ (reference sequence). V gave up 1 base and J gave up 5 bases, with 5 bases separating them. This CDR3 region has 13 residues. Here the CDR3 reads CASSLGGNEKLFF. In DNA, the CDR3 is TGTGCCAGCAGCTTAGGAGGGAATGAAAAACTGTTTTTT.

The V gene is TRBV7-3, the J gene TRBJ1-1, with no clear D. CDR3 length: 13 residues. Germline V gene data show CDR1 as SGHTA and CDR2 as FQGTGA. Trimming cost V 5 bases and J 4 bases, with 11 bases left between them. CDR3 loop: CASSAPGVTEAFF. In DNA form, the CDR3 reads TGTGCCAGCAGCGCCCCCGGGGTCACTGAAGCTTTCTTT.

This clonotype occurred many times. This chain joins TRBV28 and TRBJ2-1; 9 bases agree with TRBD1. V was pared by 3 bases and J by 2 bases, with 2 bases of the junction left unmatched. The length of the CDR3 is 15 residues. Germline values: CDR1 MDHEN, CDR2 SYDVKM. In nucleotides, the CDR3 is TGTGCCAGCAGTTTCGGGGACAGGGCCTACAATGAGCAGTTCTTC. Translated, it gives CASSFGDRAYNEQFF.

This clonotype was seen a few times. V gene TRBV29-1 combines with J gene TRBJ1-5; D might be TRBD1 (5 bases). Looked up from germline, CDR1 is SQVTM and CDR2 is ANQGSEA. V was trimmed by 6 bases and J by 3 bases, leaving 12 bases between them. This CDR3 has 13 amino acids. This CDR3 reads CSVRPGLNQPQHF. The CDR3 DNA reads TGCAGCGTCCGCCCAGGGCTCAATCAGCCCCAGCATTTT.

This clonotype was seen at least ten times. CDR3 amino acids: CASSHPAGTITDTQYF. Here the CDR3 DNA reads TGTGCCAGCAGCCACCCCGCCGGGACTATCACAGATACGCAGTATTTT. The chain is built from TRBV12-3 or TRBV12-4 and TRBJ2-3; 7 bases agree with TRBD2. The CDR3 has 16 residues. With V trimmed by 6 bases and J by 2 bases, 11 bases remained unmatched.

Only a few counts were recorded for this clonotype. The chain uses TRBV29-1 and TRBJ2-3; D is unresolved. The germline V gene has CDR1 SQVTM and CDR2 ANQGSEA. This CDR3 is built from 12 residues. The germline V and J ends were trimmed by 8 bases and 4 bases, with 13 bases remaining between them. CDR3 protein: CSHSTRPDTQYF. The CDR3 coding sequence is TGCAGCCACAGCACCCGGCCAGATACGCAGTATTTT.

This clonotype was detected only a few times. The J gene is TRBJ1-1, the V gene TRBV7-2; D gene unclear. Germline V CDR1 and CDR2: SGHTA, FQGNSA. This CDR3 is built from 13 residues. V lost 5 bases, J lost 8 bases, and 15 bases lay in between. CDR3 nucleotides: TGTGCCAGCAGCCGCTCCTTGGCGGCCGAAGCTTTCTTT. This codes for CASSRSLAAEAFF.

The table lists this clonotype with many counts. The chain carries TRBV29-1 and TRBJ1-1; no reliable D call. Trimming pared 6 bases from V and 6 bases from J, leaving 20 bases between. The germline CDR1 and CDR2 sequences are SQVTM and ANQGSEA. This CDR3 region has 14 residues. This chain's CDR3 is CSVSEGGDRAEAFF. For the CDR3, the DNA is TGCAGCGTCTCCGAAGGTGGAGACCGAGCTGAAGCTTTCTTT.

This clonotype counts as medium-sized. The chain employs TRBV5-1 and TRBJ2-7; 7 bases line up with TRBD1. J lost 2 bases, V lost 4 bases, and 3 bases had no gene match. Germline CDR1 reads SGHRS; CDR2 reads YFSETQ. The CDR3 spans 13 residues. CDR3 loop: CASSEGQTYEQYF. The CDR3 bases are TGCGCCAGCAGCGAGGGACAGACCTACGAGCAGTACTTC. Full variable domain (rest looked up from reference TRBV5-1 and TRBJ2-7): KAGVTQTPRYLIKTRGQQVTLSCSPISGHRSVSWYQQTPGQGLQFLFEYFSETQRNKGNFPGRFSGRQFSNSRSEMNVSTLELGDSALYLCASSEGQTYEQYFGPGTRLTVT.

V and J are TRBV5-6 and TRBJ1-1; perhaps TRBD1 as D (6 bases). This CDR3 spans 14 amino acids. V was cut by 2 bases and J by 2 bases, with 10 bases left in between. Germline CDR1 is SGHDT and CDR2 is YYEEEE. CDR3 nucleotide sequence: TGTGCCAGCAGCTTAGAACAGGGAAACACTGAAGCTTTCTTT. Protein sequence: CASSLEQGNTEAFF.

This clonotype was picked up many times. The V and J genes are TRBV29-1 and TRBJ2-1; possibly TRBD1 or TRBD2 for D (5 bases each). V lost 4 bases, J lost 4 bases, and 20 bases lay in between. CDR1 SQVTM and CDR2 ANQGSEA come from the germline V gene. The CDR3 has 16 residues. CDR3 residues: CSVAGRRSQRYNEQFF. In DNA, the CDR3 is TGCAGCGTTGCGGGGCGACGAAGTCAAAGATACAATGAGCAGTTCTTC.

In regard to this clonotype: This could be a read error, since a much larger clone is one nucleotide away. V is TRBV5-1 and J is TRBJ2-7; a possible D gene is TRBD2 (5 bases). CDR3 length: 12 amino acids. Looked up from germline, CDR1 is SGHRS and CDR2 is YFSETQ. The CDR3 loop is CANSPGLYEQYF. The CDR3 coding sequence is TGCGCCAACAGCCCAGGACTCTACGAGCAGTACTTC.

This clonotype has ten or more counts. The J gene is TRBJ1-1, the V gene TRBV30; 8 bases match TRBD1. The CDR3 has 14 amino acids. Per germline, CDR1 GTSNPN and CDR2 SVGIG (reference sequence). The V segment lost 0 bases and the J segment 1 base; nucleotides outside the gene matches: 1. CDR3 nucleotide sequence: TGTGCCTGGAGTGTTGGACAGGGGAACACTGAAGCTTTCTTT. Translated, it gives CAWSVGQGNTEAFF.

The chain has TRBV11-2 and TRBJ2-4; TRBD1 matches 10 bases. In germline, CDR1 is SGHAT, CDR2 FQNNGV. The CDR3 totals 18 residues. V was pared by 5 bases and J by 0 bases, with 10 bases of the junction left unmatched. The DNA for the CDR3 is TGTGCCAGCAGCCTGGGACAGGGGATCTTTTTAGCCAAAAACATTCAGTACTTC. Its protein is CASSLGQGIFLAKNIQYF.

There are many counts of this clonotype. The chain employs TRBV15 and TRBJ2-7; D is undetermined. The CDR3 loop spans 14 amino acids. Between the trimmed V and J ends, which lost 0 bases and 0 bases, there was a span of 6 bases. CDR1 and CDR2 (germline): LNHNV, YYDKDF (reference sequence). The chain's CDR3 is CATSREPFSYEQYF. In DNA, the CDR3 is TGTGCCACCAGCAGAGAGCCCTTCTCCTACGAGCAGTACTTC.

This clonotype came up many times. This chain connects TRBV7-9 to TRBJ2-1, with unresolved D. CDR3 length equals 12 residues. V was shortened by 4 bases and J by 8 bases, with 9 bases between the two germline ends. CDR1 is SEHNR, CDR2 FQNEAQ, per germline (reference sequence). The DNA of the CDR3 is TGTGCCAGCAGCTCGAGCGTGGATGAGCAGTTCTTC. Translated: CASSSSVDEQFF.

Many counts were recorded for this clonotype. V and J are TRBV9 and TRBJ1-1; a weak D match, TRBD1 (5 bases). Trimming took 0 bases from V and 3 from J, leaving 9 bases between them. The CDR3 spans 14 residues. CDR1 and CDR2 from the germline V gene are SGDLS and YYNGEE. The CDR3 DNA reads as TGTGCCAGCAGCGTAGCTGGCAGGGACACTGAAGCTTTCTTT. Translated: CASSVAGRDTEAFF.

This clonotype came up many times. The chain uses TRBV12-3 or TRBV12-4 and TRBJ2-3, with 10 positions matching TRBD1. The CDR3 covers 15 residues. J was trimmed by 2 bases and V by 5 bases; bases with no gene match: 4. The CDR3 nucleotides are TGTGCCAGCAGTCAGGGACAGGGGCCCACAGATACGCAGTATTTT. Its protein product is CASSQGQGPTDTQYF.

This clonotype occurred a few times. This chain joins TRBV4-3 and TRBJ2-2; no clear D gene. Germline-derived CDR1 and CDR2 are LGHNA and YSLEER. The CDR3 spans 14 residues. V gave up 0 bases and J gave up 6 bases, with 8 bases separating them. The DNA of the CDR3 is TGCGCCAGCAGCCAAGATGAGGCCGCCGGGGAGCTGTTTTTT. This encodes CASSQDEAAGELFF.

This chain uses TRBV7-9 with TRBJ2-7; unclear D gene. V gave up 0 bases and J gave up 0 bases, with 6 bases separating them. Germline V gene lookup returns CDR1 SEHNR and CDR2 FQNEAQ (reference sequence). This CDR3 comprises 14 residues. The CDR3 protein is CASSLASASYEQYF. CDR3 DNA: TGTGCCAGCAGCTTAGCTTCAGCCTCCTACGAGCAGTACTTC.

This clonotype was observed many times. CDR3 bases: TGCAGCGTTGAGGACCGGGACTTGGGGGAGACCCAGTACTTC. Translating it yields CSVEDRDLGETQYF. The chain links TRBV29-1 to TRBJ2-5, with D maybe TRBD2 (6 bases). The CDR3 loop spans 14 amino acids. V was clipped by 3 bases and J by 5 bases, with 16 bases between them. Germline V lookup: CDR1 SQVTM, CDR2 ANQGSEA.

Many counts were recorded for this clonotype. This chain connects TRBV29-1 to TRBJ2-2, with D tentatively TRBD1 or TRBD2 (5 bases each). The CDR3 length is 14 residues. V was cut by 2 bases and J by 4 bases, with 11 bases left in between. CDR1 is SQVTM, CDR2 ANQGSEA, per germline. The chain's CDR3 is CSVERDGFTGELFF. CDR3 DNA sequence: TGCAGCGTTGAACGGGACGGATTCACCGGGGAGCTGTTTTTT.

This clonotype was seen repeatedly, ten times or more. This chain uses TRBV12-3 or TRBV12-4 with TRBJ2-7, with TRBD1 matching over 8 bases. The length of the CDR3 is 14 residues. The trim removed 5 bases at V and 4 bases at J, leaving 7 bases unmatched. This CDR3 reads CASSPTGDNYEQYF. The CDR3, as DNA: TGTGCCAGCAGTCCGACAGGGGACAATTACGAGCAGTACTTC.